Following are 5 T cell receptor beta chains from one sample sequenced in a study of blood T cell repertoires in COVID-19. TCRdb's table, derived via immunoSEQ multiplex PCR, lists solely in-frame clones and lacks some. The sample carries fewer than 150,000 clones, approximately 85% recorded once. What was sequenced was peripheral blood. The receptors originated from a man aged 45-65 years with acute or convalescent COVID-19.

The V and J genes are TRBV28 and TRBJ2-4; D perhaps matches TRBD2 (6 bases). The CDR3 has 11 amino acids. Germline V gene sequence: CDR1 MDHEN, CDR2 SYDVKM. The ends were cut back, 8 bases at V and 12 bases at J, with 14 bases in the middle. CDR3 region: CASSSGEAQYF. The CDR3 bases are TGTGCCAGCTCTTCTGGGGAGGCTCAGTACTTC.

This clone was seen a single time. At one boundary the junction diverges from the germline segment, which might be a read error. The V gene is TRBV5-4, the J gene TRBJ2-7; the match to TRBD2 covers 7 bases. The CDR3 is 15 residues long. Germline loops: CDR1 SGHNT, CDR2 YYREEE (reference sequence). The CDR3, as DNA: TGTGCCAGCAGGTTGGGACTGGCGGGGGTTTCCGAGCAGTACTTC. Protein sequence: CASRLGLAGVSEQYF.

The genes are TRBV7-9 and TRBJ1-2, with 10 bases aligning to TRBD1. The germline CDR1 and CDR2 sequences are SEHNR and FQNEAQ (reference sequence). This CDR3 is 14 amino acids long. V gave up 6 bases and J gave up 4 bases; unmatched junction bases: 5. The CDR3 region has the DNA TGTGCCAGCAGGGCCGGGACAGGGGTCTATGGCTACACCTTC. Protein sequence: CASRAGTGVYGYTF.

The rearrangement links TRBV18 to TRBJ2-3; D is possibly TRBD2 (5 bases). V dropped 0 bases and J dropped 2 bases, with 12 bases sitting between them. The germline V gene encodes CDR1 KGHSH and CDR2 LQKENI. The CDR3 runs to 16 residues. The CDR3 loop is CASSPPATGITDTQYF. In nucleotides, the CDR3 is TGTGCCAGCTCACCACCGGCGACGGGGATCACAGATACGCAGTATTTT.

CDR3 in amino acids: CASSSGTGAPNTEAFF. The CDR3 DNA reads as TGCGCCAGCAGCTCCGGGACAGGGGCCCCGAACACTGAAGCTTTCTTT. V and J are TRBV5-1 and TRBJ1-1, with 10 positions matching TRBD1. The CDR3 is 16 amino acids. The germline gives CDR1 SGHRS, CDR2 YFSETQ. V was pared by 3 bases and J by 1 base, with 6 bases of the junction left unmatched.